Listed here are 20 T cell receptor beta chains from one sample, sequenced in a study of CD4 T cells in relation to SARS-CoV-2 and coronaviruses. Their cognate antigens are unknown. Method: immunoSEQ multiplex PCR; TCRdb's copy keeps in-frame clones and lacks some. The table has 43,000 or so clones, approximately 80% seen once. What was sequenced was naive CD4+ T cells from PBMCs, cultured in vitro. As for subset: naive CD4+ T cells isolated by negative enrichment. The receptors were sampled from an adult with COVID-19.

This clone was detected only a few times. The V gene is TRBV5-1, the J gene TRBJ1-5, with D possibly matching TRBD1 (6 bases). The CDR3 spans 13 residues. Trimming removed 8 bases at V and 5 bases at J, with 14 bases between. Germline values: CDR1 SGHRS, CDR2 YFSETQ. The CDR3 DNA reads TGCGCCAGTAAGGGGGGTTCCGATCAGCCCCAGCATTTT. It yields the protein CASKGGSDQPQHF.

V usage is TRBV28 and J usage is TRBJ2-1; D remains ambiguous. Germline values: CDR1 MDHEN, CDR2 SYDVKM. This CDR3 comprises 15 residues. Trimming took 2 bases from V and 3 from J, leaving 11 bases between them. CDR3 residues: CASSLRGLGYNEQFF. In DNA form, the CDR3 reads TGTGCCAGCAGTTTAAGAGGCCTAGGCTACAATGAGCAGTTCTTC. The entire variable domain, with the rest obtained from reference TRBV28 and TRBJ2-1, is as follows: DVKVTQSSRYLVKRTGEKVFLECVQDMDHENMFWYRQDPGLGLRLIYFSYDVKMKEKGDIPEGYSVSREKKERFSLILESASTNQTSMYLCASSLRGLGYNEQFFGPGTRLTVL.

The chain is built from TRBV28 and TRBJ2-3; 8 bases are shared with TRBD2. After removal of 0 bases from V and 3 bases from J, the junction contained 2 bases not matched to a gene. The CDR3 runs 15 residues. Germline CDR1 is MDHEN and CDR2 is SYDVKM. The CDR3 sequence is CASSLWTSATDTQYF. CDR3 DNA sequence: TGTGCCAGCAGTTTATGGACTAGCGCTACAGATACGCAGTATTTT.

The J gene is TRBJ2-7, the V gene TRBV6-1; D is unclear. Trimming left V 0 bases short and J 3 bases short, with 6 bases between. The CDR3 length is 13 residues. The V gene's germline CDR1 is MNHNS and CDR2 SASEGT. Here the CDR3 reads CASSEAGNYEQYF. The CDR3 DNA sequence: TGTGCCAGCAGTGAAGCAGGAAACTACGAGCAGTACTTC.

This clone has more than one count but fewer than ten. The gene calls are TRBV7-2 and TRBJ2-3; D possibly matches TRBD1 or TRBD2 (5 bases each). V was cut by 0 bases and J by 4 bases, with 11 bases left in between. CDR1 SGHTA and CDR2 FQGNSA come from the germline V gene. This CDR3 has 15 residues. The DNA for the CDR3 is TGTGCCAGCAGCTTAGCCGGGACCGAGGCAGATACGCAGTATTTT. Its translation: CASSLAGTEADTQYF.

CDR3 loop: CASSQGFAGNTIYF. In DNA form, the CDR3 reads TGTGCCAGCAGTCAGGGGTTCGCTGGAAACACCATATATTTT. This chain connects TRBV2 to TRBJ1-3; a possible D gene is TRBD1 (6 bases). V dropped 5 bases and J dropped 2 bases, with 10 bases sitting between them. The CDR3 runs 14 residues. The germline gives CDR1 SNHLY, CDR2 FYNNEI.

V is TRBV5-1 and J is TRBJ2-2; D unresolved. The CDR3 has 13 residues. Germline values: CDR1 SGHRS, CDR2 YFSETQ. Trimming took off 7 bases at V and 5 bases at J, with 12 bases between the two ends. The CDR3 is CASRLDGTGELFF. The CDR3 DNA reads TGCGCCAGCCGACTGGACGGGACCGGGGAGCTGTTTTTT.

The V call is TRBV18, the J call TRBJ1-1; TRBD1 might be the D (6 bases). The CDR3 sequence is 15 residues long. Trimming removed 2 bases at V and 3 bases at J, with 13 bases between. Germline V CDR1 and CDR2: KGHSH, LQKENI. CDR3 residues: CASSPTNQGHTEAFF. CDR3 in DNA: TGTGCCAGCTCACCAACTAACCAGGGGCACACTGAAGCTTTCTTT.

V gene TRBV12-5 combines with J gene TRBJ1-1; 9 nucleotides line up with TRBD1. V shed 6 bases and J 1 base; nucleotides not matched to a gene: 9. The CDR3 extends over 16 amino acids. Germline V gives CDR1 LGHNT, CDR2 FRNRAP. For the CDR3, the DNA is TGTGCTAGTGGCCTTAACCCGGGACAGGGGAACACTGAAGCTTTCTTT. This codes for CASGLNPGQGNTEAFF.

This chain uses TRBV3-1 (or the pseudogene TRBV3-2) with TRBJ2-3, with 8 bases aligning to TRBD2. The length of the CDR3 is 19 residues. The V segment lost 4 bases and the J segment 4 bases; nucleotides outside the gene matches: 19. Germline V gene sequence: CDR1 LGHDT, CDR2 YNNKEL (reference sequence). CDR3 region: CASSRYEGLGTSLPDTQYF. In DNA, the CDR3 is TGTGCCAGCAGCCGCTACGAGGGACTCGGGACTAGTCTTCCAGATACGCAGTATTTT.

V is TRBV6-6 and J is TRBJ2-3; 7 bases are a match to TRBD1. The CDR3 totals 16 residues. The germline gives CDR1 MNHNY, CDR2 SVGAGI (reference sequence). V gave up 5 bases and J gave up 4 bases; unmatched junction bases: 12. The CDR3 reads CASSPWGRGYPDTQYF. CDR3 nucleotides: TGTGCCAGCAGTCCCTGGGGCAGGGGGTACCCAGATACGCAGTATTTT.

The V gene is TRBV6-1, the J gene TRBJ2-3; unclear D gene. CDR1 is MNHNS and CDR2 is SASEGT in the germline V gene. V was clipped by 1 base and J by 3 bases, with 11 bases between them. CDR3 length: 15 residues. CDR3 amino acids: CASSEDPPATDTQYF. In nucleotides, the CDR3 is TGTGCCAGCAGTGAAGATCCCCCAGCTACAGATACGCAGTATTTT.

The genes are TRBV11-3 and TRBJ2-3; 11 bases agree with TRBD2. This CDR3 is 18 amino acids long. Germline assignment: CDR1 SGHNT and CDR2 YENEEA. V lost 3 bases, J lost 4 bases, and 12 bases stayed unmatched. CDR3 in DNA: TGTGCCAGCAGCTTCTCGGGTAGCGGGAGGGCCAGGGCAGATACGCAGTATTTT. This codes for CASSFSGSGRARADTQYF. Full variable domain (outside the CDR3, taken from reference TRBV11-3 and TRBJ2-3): EAGVVQSPRYKIIEKKQPVAFWCNPISGHNTLYWYLQNLGQGPELLIRYENEEAVDDSQLPKDRFSAERLKGVDSTLKIQPAELGDSAVYLCASSFSGSGRARADTQYFGPGTRLTVL.

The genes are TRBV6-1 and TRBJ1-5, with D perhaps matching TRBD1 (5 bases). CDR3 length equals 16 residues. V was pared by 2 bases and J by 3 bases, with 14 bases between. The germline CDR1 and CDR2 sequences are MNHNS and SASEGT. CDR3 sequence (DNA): TGTGCCAGCAGTGAACTGTCCCGGGGCTACAATCAGCCCCAGCATTTT. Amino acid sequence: CASSELSRGYNQPQHF.

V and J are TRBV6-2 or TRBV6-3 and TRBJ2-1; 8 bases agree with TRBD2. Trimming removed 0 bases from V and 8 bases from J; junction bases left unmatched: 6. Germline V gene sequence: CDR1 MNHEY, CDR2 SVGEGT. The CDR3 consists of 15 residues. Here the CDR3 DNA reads TGTGCCAGCAGTTACTCGGCGGGAGGTGTGGATGAGCAGTTCTTC. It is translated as CASSYSAGGVDEQFF.

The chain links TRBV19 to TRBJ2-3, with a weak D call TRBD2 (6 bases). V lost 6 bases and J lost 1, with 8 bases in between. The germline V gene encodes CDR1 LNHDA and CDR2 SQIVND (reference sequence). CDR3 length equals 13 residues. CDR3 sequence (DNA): TGTGCCAGTAGCGGCGGGGGCACAGATACGCAGTATTTT. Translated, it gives CASSGGGTDTQYF. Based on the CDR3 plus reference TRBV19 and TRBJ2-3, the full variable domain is DGGITQSPKYLFRKEGQNVTLSCEQNLNHDAMYWYRQDPGQGLRLIYYSQIVNDFQKGDIAEGYSVSREKKESFPLTVTSAQKNPTAFYLCASSGGGTDTQYFGPGTRLTVL.

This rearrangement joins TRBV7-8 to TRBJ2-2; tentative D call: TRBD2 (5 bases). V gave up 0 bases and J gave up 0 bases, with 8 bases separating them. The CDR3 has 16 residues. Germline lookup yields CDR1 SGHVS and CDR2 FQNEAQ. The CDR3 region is CASSLAVLANTGELFF. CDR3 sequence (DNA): TGTGCCAGCAGCTTAGCCGTACTAGCGAACACCGGGGAGCTGTTTTTT.

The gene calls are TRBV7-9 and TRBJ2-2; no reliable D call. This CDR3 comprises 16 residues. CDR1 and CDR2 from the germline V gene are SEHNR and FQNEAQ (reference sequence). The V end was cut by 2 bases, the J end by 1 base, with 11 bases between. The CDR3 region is CASSLFLRWNTGELFF. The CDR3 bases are TGTGCCAGCAGCTTATTTCTTCGGTGGAACACCGGGGAGCTGTTTTTT.

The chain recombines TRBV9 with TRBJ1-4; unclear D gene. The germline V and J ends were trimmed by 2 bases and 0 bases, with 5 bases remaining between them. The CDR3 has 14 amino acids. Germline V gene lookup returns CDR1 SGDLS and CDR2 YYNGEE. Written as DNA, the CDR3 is TGTGCCAGCAGCGTTAGCGCAACTAATGAAAAACTGTTTTTT. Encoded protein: CASSVSATNEKLFF.

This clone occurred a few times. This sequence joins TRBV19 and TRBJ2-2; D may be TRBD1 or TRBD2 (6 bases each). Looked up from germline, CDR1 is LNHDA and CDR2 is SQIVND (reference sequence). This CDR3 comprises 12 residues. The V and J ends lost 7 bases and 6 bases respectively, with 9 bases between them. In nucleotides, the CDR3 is TGTGCCAGTATCCGGGGGCCCGGGGAGCTGTTTTTT. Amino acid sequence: CASIRGPGELFF.